Detailed here is one TCR beta chain. This specimen comes from a study of blood T cell repertoires in COVID-19. Study-wide background: Both acute and convalescent COVID-19 samples were obtained from the United States, Italy and Spain. T cells, B-cell-depleted T cells, or PBMCs provided the cDNA or gDNA that served as material.

Trimming removed 3 bases at V and 3 bases at J, with 12 bases between. The CDR3 length is 14 residues. Germline V CDR1 and CDR2: MNHEY, SMNVEV (reference sequence). Per the study methods: The assay estimated nucleated cells by amplifying reference gene primers. The table came from immunoSEQ multiplex PCR; TCRdb's copy has only in-frame clones and leaves some out. The DNA was the basis for D and trimming; V, J and clone size are from that table. The data contain about 300,000 clones, approximately 90% of them singletons. This TCR was recovered from a woman younger than 45 who had recovered from COVID-19. The chain uses TRBV27 and TRBJ2-7, with TRBD2 as a possible D gene (6 bases). Sequenced input: peripheral blood. CDR3 in amino acids: CASSFGTGLYEQYF. CDR3 in DNA: TGTGCCAGCAGTTTCGGGACTGGTCTCTACGAGCAGTACTTC.